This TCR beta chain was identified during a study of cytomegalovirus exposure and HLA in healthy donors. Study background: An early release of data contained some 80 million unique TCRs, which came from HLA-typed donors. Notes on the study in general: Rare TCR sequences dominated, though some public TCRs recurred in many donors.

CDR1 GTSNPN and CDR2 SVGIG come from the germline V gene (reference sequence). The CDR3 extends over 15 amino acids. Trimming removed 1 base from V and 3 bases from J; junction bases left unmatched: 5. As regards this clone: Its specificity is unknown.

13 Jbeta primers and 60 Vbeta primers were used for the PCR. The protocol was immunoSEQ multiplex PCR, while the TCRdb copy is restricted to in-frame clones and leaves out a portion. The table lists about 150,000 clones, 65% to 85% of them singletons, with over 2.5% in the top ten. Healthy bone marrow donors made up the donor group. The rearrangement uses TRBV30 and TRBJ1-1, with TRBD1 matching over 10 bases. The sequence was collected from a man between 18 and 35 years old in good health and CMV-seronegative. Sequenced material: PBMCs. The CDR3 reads CAWSGDRGADTEAFF. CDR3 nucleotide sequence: TGTGCCTGGAGTGGGGACAGGGGAGCGGACACTGAAGCTTTCTTT.